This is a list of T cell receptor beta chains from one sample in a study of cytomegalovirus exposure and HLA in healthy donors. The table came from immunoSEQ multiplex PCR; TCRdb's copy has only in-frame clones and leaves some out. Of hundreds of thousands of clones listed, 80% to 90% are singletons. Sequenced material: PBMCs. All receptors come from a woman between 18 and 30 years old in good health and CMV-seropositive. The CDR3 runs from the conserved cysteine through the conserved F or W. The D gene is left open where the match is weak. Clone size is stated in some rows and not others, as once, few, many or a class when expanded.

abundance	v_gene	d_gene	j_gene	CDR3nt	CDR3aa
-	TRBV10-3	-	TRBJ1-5	TGTGCCAGCGCGTCTTTCGAGGGGGTCAATCAGCCCCAGCATTTT	CASASFEGVNQPQHF
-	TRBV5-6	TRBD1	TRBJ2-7	TGTGCCAGCAGCTTGGCGGGACAGGGTGGCTACGAGCAGTACTTC	CASSLAGQGGYEQYF
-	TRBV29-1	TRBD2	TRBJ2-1	TGCAGCGTTCCCTTAGCGGGAGGGATATACAATGAGCAGTTCTTC	CSVPLAGGIYNEQFF
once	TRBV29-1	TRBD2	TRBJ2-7	TGCAGCGTTGAGATTGGGACTACCTACGAGCAGTACTTC	CSVEIGTTYEQYF
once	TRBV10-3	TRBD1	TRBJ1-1	TGTGCCATCAGCTCTCAAAGACAGGGGGACACTGAAGCTTTCTTT	CAISSQRQGDTEAFF
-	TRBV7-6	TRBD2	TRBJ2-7	TGTGCCAGCAGCTTAGGCGGGACTAGCGGGACCGAGCAGTACTTC	CASSLGGTSGTEQYF
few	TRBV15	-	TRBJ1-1	TGTGCCACCAGCAGAGGGGCAGCTATGAACACTGAAGCTTTCTTT	CATSRGAAMNTEAFF
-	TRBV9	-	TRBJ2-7	TGTGCCAGCAGCACGAGTGGCGAGCAGTACTTC	CASSTSGEQYF
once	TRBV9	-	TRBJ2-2	TGTGCCAGCAGCGTAGAGACTATGGGGTTCTATACCTCCGGGGAGCTGTTTTTT	CASSVETMGFYTSGELFF
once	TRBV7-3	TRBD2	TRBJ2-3	TGTGCCAGCAGCTCAAGGATACTAGCGGGAGTAGTTCCAGATACGCAGTATTTT	CASSSRILAGVVPDTQYF
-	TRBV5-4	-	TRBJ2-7	TGTGCCAGCAGTCTCCAGGGAATCCACGAGCAGTACTTC	CASSLQGIHEQYF
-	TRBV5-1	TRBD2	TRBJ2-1	TGCGCCAGCAGGTCAGGGACAGCGGGAGGGGATGAGCAGTTCTTC	CASRSGTAGGDEQFF
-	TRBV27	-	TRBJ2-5	TGTGCCAGCAGTTCCCTATCCCAAGAGACCCAGTACTTC	CASSSLSQETQYF
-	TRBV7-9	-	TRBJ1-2	TGTGCCGCCGGAAACCTGGGGGGTCATGGCTACACCTTC	CAAGNLGGHGYTF
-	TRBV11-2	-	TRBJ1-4	TGTGCCAGCAGCTTAGGGGACACCGGGGAAAAACTGTTTTTT	CASSLGDTGEKLFF
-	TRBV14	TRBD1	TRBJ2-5	TGTGCCAGCAGCCAAGTTCCCAACCGGGACAGGGGACAGTACCAAGAGACCCAGTACTTC	CASSQVPNRDRGQYQETQYF
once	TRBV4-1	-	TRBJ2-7	TGCGCCAGCAGCCAGCACTCCTCCAGACATGACTACGAGCAGTACTTC	CASSQHSSRHDYEQYF
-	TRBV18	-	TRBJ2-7	TGTGCCAGCTCCCCACAAACCCAGGGCTCCTACGAGCAGTACTTC	CASSPQTQGSYEQYF
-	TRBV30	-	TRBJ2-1	TGTGCCTGGAGTTTGGGAGACTTAAACAATGAGCAGTTCTTC	CAWSLGDLNNEQFF
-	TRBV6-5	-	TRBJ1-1	TGTGCCAGCAGTCCGACGGGGGGAGGAGGCGCGGCTTTCTTT	CASSPTGGGGAAFF
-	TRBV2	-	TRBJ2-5	TGTGCCAGCAGTGCTCAGATTCAAGAGACCCAGTACTTC	CASSAQIQETQYF
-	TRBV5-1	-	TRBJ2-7	TGCGCCAGCAGCTTGCAGGCCTACGAGCAGTACTTC	CASSLQAYEQYF
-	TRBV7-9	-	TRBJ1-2	TGTGCCAGCAGCTTCAGCAGGGGTAGCGGCTACACCTTC	CASSFSRGSGYTF
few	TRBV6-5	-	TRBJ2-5	TGTGCCAGCAGTGAACTCCAAGAGACCCAGTACTTC	CASSELQETQYF
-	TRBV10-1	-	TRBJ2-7	TGCGCCAGCAGTGACAGGGGGGCGATTTACGAGCAGTACTTC	CASSDRGAIYEQYF
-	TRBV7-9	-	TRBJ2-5	TGTGCCAGCAGCTTCAACAGGGTTGGTGCGGAGACCCAGTACTTC	CASSFNRVGAETQYF
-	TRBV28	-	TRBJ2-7	TGTGCCTCCTCGTCGGGGACCTACGAGCAGTACTTC	CASSSGTYEQYF
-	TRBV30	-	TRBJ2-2	TGTGCCTGGAGTGTAGGGGCCCTACCCGGGGAGCTGTTTTTT	CAWSVGALPGELFF
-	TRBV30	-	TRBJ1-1	TGTGCCTGGTCGGGGAGTACTGAAGCTTTCTTT	CAWSGSTEAFF
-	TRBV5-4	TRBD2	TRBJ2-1	TGTGCCAGCAGCAGTGGGACCCTAGCGGGAACCTACAATGAGCAGTTCTTC	CASSSGTLAGTYNEQFF
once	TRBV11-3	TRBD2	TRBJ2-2	TGTGCCAGCAGCTTGTCGGGACTAGCGGGAGTGGCCGGGGAGCTGTTTTTT	CASSLSGLAGVAGELFF
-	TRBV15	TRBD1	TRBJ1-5	TGTGCCACTTCTTACCGGGACAGGGGATTCAATCAGCCCCAGCATTTT	CATSYRDRGFNQPQHF
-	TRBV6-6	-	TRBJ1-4	TGTGCCAGCAGCCCGGGGAATACTAATGAAAAACTGTTTTTT	CASSPGNTNEKLFF
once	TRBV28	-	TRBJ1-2	TGTGCCAGCAGTCCGCACAGGACGGACTATGGCTACACCTTC	CASSPHRTDYGYTF
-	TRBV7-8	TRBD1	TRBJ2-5	TGTGCCAGCAGCCAAAGGACAGGGCTACAAGAGACCCAGTACTTC	CASSQRTGLQETQYF
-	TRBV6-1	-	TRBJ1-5	TGTGCCAGCCTTCAGGTTAGCAATCAGCCCCAGCATTTT	CASLQVSNQPQHF
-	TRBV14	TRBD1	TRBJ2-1	TGTGCCAGCAGCCAACAGACAGGGGGCGGTCGGAATGAGCAGTTCTTC	CASSQQTGGGRNEQFF
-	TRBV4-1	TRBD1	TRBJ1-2	TGCGCCAGCAGCCAAGATCAGCAGGGGGCGGATGGCTACACCTTC	CASSQDQQGADGYTF
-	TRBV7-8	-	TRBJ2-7	TGTGCCAGCAGCTCTTCGGGGGACAGTTACGAGCAGTACTTC	CASSSSGDSYEQYF
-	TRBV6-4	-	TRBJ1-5	TGTGCCAGCAGTGAGGAGTACCATCAGCCCCAGCATTTT	CASSEEYHQPQHF
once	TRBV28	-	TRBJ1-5	TGTGCCAGCAGTACACCAGGGGTCGGGGATCAGCCCCAGCATTTT	CASSTPGVGDQPQHF
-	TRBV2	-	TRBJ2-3	TGTGCCAGCAGTGAGGAGGTCGACACAGATACGCAGTATTTT	CASSEEVDTDTQYF